A single sample gave rise to the 20 T cell receptor beta chains below, sequenced in a study of memory CD4+ T cells and cytomegalovirus serostatus. Assay: immunoSEQ multiplex PCR; the TCRdb copy retains only in-frame clones and omits some. This table holds fewer than 50,000 clones, over 65% found once. The sort gate was single viable CD3+CD4+CD8-CD45RO+ cells for memory CD4+ T cells. Material for sequencing was memory CD4+ T cells from blood. The receptors were sampled from an adult in good health and CMV-seronegative.

This chain joins TRBV16 and TRBJ1-2, with unresolved D. With 0 bases removed from V and 8 bases from J, the gap between germline ends came to 10 bases. Germline V gene data show CDR1 as KGHSY and CDR2 as FQNENV. The CDR3 is 13 amino acids. The CDR3 DNA reads as TGTGCCAGCAGCCAATCCATCGACCTCGGCTACACCTTC. Translation gives CASSQSIDLGYTF.

This clone came up a few times. The rearrangement uses TRBV30 and TRBJ2-2; D is perhaps TRBD2 (5 bases). V was clipped by 8 bases and J by 6 bases, with 10 bases between them. The CDR3 is 11 amino acids. Germline V gene sequence: CDR1 GTSNPN, CDR2 SVGIG (reference sequence). The CDR3 nucleotides are TGTGCCCGGGGATTCTCCGGGGAGCTGTTTTTT. This codes for CARGFSGELFF.

V is TRBV11-2 and J is TRBJ2-7; D may be TRBD1 (7 bases). The V gene's germline CDR1 is SGHAT and CDR2 FQNNGV. This CDR3 contains 14 residues. V was trimmed by 3 bases and J by 3 bases, leaving 12 bases between them. This chain's CDR3 is CASSLQGGGYEQYF. For the CDR3, the DNA is TGTGCCAGCAGCTTGCAGGGGGGCGGCTACGAGCAGTACTTC.

This clone was detected once. The chain combines TRBV10-1 with TRBJ2-7; D is uncertain. Germline V gene lookup returns CDR1 WNHNN and CDR2 SYGVQD (reference sequence). The CDR3 is 13 amino acids. The germline V and J ends were trimmed by 5 bases and 5 bases, with 13 bases remaining between them. The CDR3 is CASSSSGTDEQYF. CDR3 sequence (DNA): TGCGCCAGCAGTTCATCCGGCACGGACGAGCAGTACTTC.

This rearrangement joins TRBV2 to TRBJ1-5, with TRBD1 matching 10 bases. Germline V CDR1 and CDR2: SNHLY, FYNNEI. The CDR3 runs 13 residues. J gave up 5 bases and V 8 bases, and 3 bases lay outside the gene matches. Here the CDR3 reads CASGGTGDQPQHF. The DNA of the CDR3 is TGTGCCAGCGGTGGGACAGGGGATCAGCCCCAGCATTTT.

This chain links TRBV2 with TRBJ2-2, with TRBD2 matching 8 bases. V lost 7 bases and J lost 5; bases outside the gene matches: 9. Germline V gene data show CDR1 as SNHLY and CDR2 as FYNNEI. The CDR3 runs 15 residues. The CDR3 sequence is CASKPGLEVTGELFF. CDR3 coding DNA: TGTGCCAGCAAACCGGGACTAGAGGTGACCGGGGAGCTGTTTTTT.

The genes are TRBV5-1 and TRBJ2-5, with D possibly matching TRBD2 (6 bases). This CDR3 spans 16 amino acids. Germline loops: CDR1 SGHRS, CDR2 YFSETQ. Trimming left V 0 bases short and J 3 bases short, with 15 bases between. CDR3: CASSLVGAGREETQYF. The CDR3 DNA follows: TGCGCCAGCAGCTTGGTCGGGGCCGGGAGAGAAGAGACCCAGTACTTC.

The count of this clone is one. The V call is TRBV5-4, the J call TRBJ1-2; TRBD1 might be the D (5 bases). Trimming stripped 3 bases from V and 2 bases from J, with 14 bases between. The CDR3 is 15 residues long. CDR1 is SGHNT and CDR2 is YYREEE in the germline V gene (reference sequence). The CDR3 DNA is TGTGCCAGCAGCTCCGCAAGGGGAGAGAACTATGGCTACACCTTC. Its translation is CASSSARGENYGYTF.

The gene calls are TRBV6-6 and TRBJ2-3; weak D call: TRBD1 (5 bases). This CDR3 region has 15 residues. The germline V gene encodes CDR1 MNHNY and CDR2 SVGAGI (reference sequence). Trimming took 6 bases from V and 0 from J, leaving 13 bases between them. The CDR3 coding sequence is TGTGCCAGCAGCCGACAGAGCTCTAGCACAGATACGCAGTATTTT. Its translation is CASSRQSSSTDTQYF.

This rearrangement joins TRBV19 to TRBJ2-1, with D possibly TRBD2 on 5 matching bases. Per the germline V gene, CDR1 is LNHDA and CDR2 is SQIVND (reference sequence). The V and J ends lost 5 bases and 2 bases respectively, with 16 bases between them. This CDR3 has 16 amino acids. The DNA for the CDR3 is TGTGCCAGTAGTTCAAATCTAGCCGAGGCCTACAATGAGCAGTTCTTC. This gives the protein CASSSNLAEAYNEQFF.

This clone occurred a few times. The genes are TRBV30 and TRBJ1-1; D remains ambiguous. V lost 1 base, J lost 6 bases, and 18 bases lay in between. The V gene's germline CDR1 is GTSNPN and CDR2 SVGIG (reference sequence). This CDR3 region has 15 residues. This CDR3 reads CAWSDILRVGPEAFF. In DNA form, the CDR3 reads TGTGCCTGGAGTGATATTCTACGGGTAGGGCCTGAAGCTTTCTTT.

V and J are TRBV28 and TRBJ2-7; no clear D. The CDR3 sequence is 13 residues long. Trimming took off 4 bases at V and 3 bases at J, with 10 bases between the two ends. CDR1 is MDHEN, CDR2 SYDVKM, per germline. The CDR3 DNA is TGTGCCAGCAGTTCCTTCGGGCACTACGAGCAGTACTTC. Translated: CASSSFGHYEQYF.

This clone was seen a few times. The chain links TRBV11-2 to TRBJ2-2; 8 positions match TRBD1. V trimming: 4 bases; J trimming: 7 bases; junction bases outside the gene matches: 8. Germline CDR1 is SGHAT and CDR2 is FQNNGV. This CDR3 is 15 amino acids long. The DNA for the CDR3 is TGTGCCAGCAGCTCCCCCAGGGGGCGGGTCGGGGAGCTGTTTTTT. It specifies CASSSPRGRVGELFF. Using reference TRBV11-2 and TRBJ2-2 for the parts outside the CDR3, the full variable domain is EAGVAQSPRYKIIEKRQSVAFWCNPISGHATLYWYQQILGQGPKLLIQFQNNGVVDDSQLPKDRFSAERLKGVDSTLKIQPAKLEDSAVYLCASSSPRGRVGELFFGEGSRLTVL.

This clone was detected a few times. The rearrangement links TRBV30 to TRBJ1-1; D may be TRBD1 (5 bases). Trimming took 1 base from V and 6 from J, leaving 12 bases between them. Germline assignment: CDR1 GTSNPN and CDR2 SVGIG (reference sequence). CDR3 length equals 13 residues. The CDR3 coding sequence is TGTGCCTGGAGTGGAGGGGCTGACCCTGAAGCTTTCTTT. Amino acid sequence: CAWSGGADPEAFF.

The gene calls are TRBV13 and TRBJ2-5; D unclear. The CDR3 totals 15 residues. V shed 5 bases and J shed 2 bases, with 15 bases lying between them. Germline CDR1 is PRHDT and CDR2 is FYEKMQ (reference sequence). The CDR3 nucleotides read TGTGCCAGCAGCCAGACGGTGGCGGCACAAGAGACCCAGTACTTC. Residues: CASSQTVAAQETQYF. Supplemented by reference TRBV13 and TRBJ2-5, the full variable domain reads AAGVIQSPRHLIKEKRETATLKCYPIPRHDTVYWYQQGPGQDPQFLISFYEKMQSDKGSIPDRFSAQQFSDYHSELNMSSLELGDSALYFCASSQTVAAQETQYFGPGTRLLVL.

The chain combines TRBV5-8 with TRBJ2-5, with 9 bases lining up with TRBD2. Looked up from germline, CDR1 is SGHTS and CDR2 is YDEGEE. This CDR3 region has 14 residues. J was trimmed by 0 bases and V by 4 bases; bases with no gene match: 1. The CDR3 is CASSAGGHQETQYF. The CDR3 coding sequence is TGTGCCAGCAGCGCGGGAGGGCACCAAGAGACCCAGTACTTC.

DNA of the CDR3: TGTGCCAGCTCACAGCGGGGCATAGAGACCCAGTACTTC. It specifies CASSQRGIETQYF. This chain connects TRBV25-1 to TRBJ2-5; 7 nucleotides line up with TRBD2. From germline, CDR1 is MGHDK and CDR2 SYGVNS. V lost 8 bases, J lost 4 bases, and 7 bases stayed unmatched. The CDR3 totals 13 residues.

The rearrangement uses TRBV5-8 and TRBJ2-3; 7 nucleotides match TRBD1. V lost 1 base, J lost 3 bases, and 5 bases stayed unmatched. This CDR3 is 15 amino acids long. Germline V lookup: CDR1 SGHTS, CDR2 YDEGEE. The CDR3 DNA sequence: TGTGCCAGCAGCTTGATTAGGGGGCAAACAGATACGCAGTATTTT. Residues: CASSLIRGQTDTQYF.

The rearrangement links TRBV6-6 to TRBJ2-7, with 14 bases identical to TRBD2. This CDR3 has 16 amino acids. Germline V gives CDR1 MNHNY, CDR2 SVGAGI (reference sequence). With V trimmed by 4 bases and J by 5 bases, 7 bases remained unmatched. DNA for the CDR3: TGTGCCAGCAGTTCATTGGGGACTAGCGGGAGTAACGAGCAGTACTTC. It translates to CASSSLGTSGSNEQYF.

V and J are TRBV5-6 and TRBJ2-7, with D possibly matching TRBD2 (6 bases). V was clipped by 4 bases and J by 4 bases, with 12 bases between them. This CDR3 has 13 residues. Germline values: CDR1 SGHDT, CDR2 YYEEEE. CDR3 region: CASSRDFRYEQYF. The CDR3 DNA is TGTGCCAGCAGCCGGGACTTTCGGTACGAGCAGTACTTC.